This T cell receptor beta chain was recorded in a study of PD-1 blockade in classical Hodgkin lymphoma. In every patient, relapse followed autologous stem cell transplantation, while exposure to brentuximab vedotin differed. This clone was counted a single time. Data came from immunoSEQ multiplex PCR; TCRdb stores just in-frame clones and leaves some out. This table holds some 11,000 clones, 70% to 80% found once. The specimen comprised peripheral blood mononuclear cells (PBMCs), sampled at baseline. The source of this sequence is a human donor with classical Hodgkin lymphoma.

The CDR3 sequence is CASSGGGLETQYF. The CDR3 DNA sequence: TGCGCCAGCAGTGGCGGCGGTCTAGAGACCCAGTACTTC. The genes are TRBV5-1 and TRBJ2-5; no definite D call. The V gene lost 5 bases and the J gene lost 4 bases, with 12 bases spanning the gap. The CDR3 has 13 amino acids. Per germline, CDR1 SGHRS and CDR2 YFSETQ.